This T cell receptor (beta chain) was recorded in a study of beta chain features in type 1 diabetes. CDR1 and CDR2 from the germline V gene are MNHEY and SVGAGI. V lost 5 bases and J lost 2, with 9 bases in between. The CDR3 extends over 13 amino acids. Isolated RNA was reverse transcribed in full, so expressed TCRB transcripts were sequenced. TCRdb's table, derived via immunoSEQ multiplex PCR, lists solely in-frame clones and lacks some. Here the sample spans about 900,000 clones, roughly 15% being singletons. Source material: naive CD4+ T cells from blood. This TCR derives from a woman aged 18-29 years in good health. The chain uses TRBV6-5 and TRBJ1-2; D not resolved. This chain's CDR3 is CASSVGENYGYTF. The CDR3 DNA is TGTGCCAGCAGTGTAGGTGAAAACTATGGCTACACCTTC.